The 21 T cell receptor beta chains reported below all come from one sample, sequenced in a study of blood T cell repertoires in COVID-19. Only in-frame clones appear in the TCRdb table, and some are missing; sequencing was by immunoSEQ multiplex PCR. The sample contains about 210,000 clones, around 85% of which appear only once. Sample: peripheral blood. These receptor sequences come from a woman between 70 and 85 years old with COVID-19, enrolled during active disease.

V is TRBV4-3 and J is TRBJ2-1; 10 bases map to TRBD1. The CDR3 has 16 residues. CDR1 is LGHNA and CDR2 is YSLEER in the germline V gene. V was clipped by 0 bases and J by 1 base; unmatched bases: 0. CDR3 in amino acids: CASSQEDRGSYNEQFF. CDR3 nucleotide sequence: TGCGCCAGCAGCCAAGAGGACAGGGGGTCCTACAATGAGCAGTTCTTC.

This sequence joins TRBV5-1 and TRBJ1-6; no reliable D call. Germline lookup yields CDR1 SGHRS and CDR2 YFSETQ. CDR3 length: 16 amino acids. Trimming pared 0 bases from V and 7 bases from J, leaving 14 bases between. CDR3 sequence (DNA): TGCGCCAGCAGCTTGGGGCAGGCGAAGGAAAATTCACCCCTCCACTTT. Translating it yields CASSLGQAKENSPLHF.

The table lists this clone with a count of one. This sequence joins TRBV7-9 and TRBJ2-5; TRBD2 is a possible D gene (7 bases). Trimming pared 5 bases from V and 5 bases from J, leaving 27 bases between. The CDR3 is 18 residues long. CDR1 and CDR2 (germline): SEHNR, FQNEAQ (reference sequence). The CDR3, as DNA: TGTGCCAGCAGCCCGCGGTTCGATGCTGGGGGGGCGTTGGAGACCCAGTACTTC. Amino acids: CASSPRFDAGGALETQYF.

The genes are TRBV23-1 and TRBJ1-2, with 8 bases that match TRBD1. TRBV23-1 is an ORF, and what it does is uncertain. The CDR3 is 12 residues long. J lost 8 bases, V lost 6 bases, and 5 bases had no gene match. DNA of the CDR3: TGCGCCAGCAGGAGGACAGGGAACGGCTACACCTTC. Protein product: CASRRTGNGYTF.

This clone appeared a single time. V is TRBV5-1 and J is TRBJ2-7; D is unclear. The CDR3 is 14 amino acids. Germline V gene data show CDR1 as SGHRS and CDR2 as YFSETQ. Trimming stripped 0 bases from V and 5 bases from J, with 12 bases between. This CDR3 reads CASSLGAGSNEQYF. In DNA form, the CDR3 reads TGCGCCAGCAGCTTGGGGGCAGGATCAAACGAGCAGTACTTC.

The CDR3 DNA follows: TGTGCCAGCTCACCACCCAAGACGGGACAGGGGGAAAACACCATATATTTT. Translation: CASSPPKTGQGENTIYF. This rearrangement joins TRBV18 to TRBJ1-3; 11 bases fit TRBD1. Germline-derived CDR1 and CDR2 are KGHSH and LQKENI. The CDR3 spans 17 residues. After removal of 0 bases from V and 6 bases from J, the junction contained 7 bases not matched to a gene.

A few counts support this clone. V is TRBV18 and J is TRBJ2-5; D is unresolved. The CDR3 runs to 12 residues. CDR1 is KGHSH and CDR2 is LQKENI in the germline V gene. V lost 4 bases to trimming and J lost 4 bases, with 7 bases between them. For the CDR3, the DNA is TGTGCCAGCTCACAGCCGGGAGAGACCCAGTACTTC. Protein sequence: CASSQPGETQYF.

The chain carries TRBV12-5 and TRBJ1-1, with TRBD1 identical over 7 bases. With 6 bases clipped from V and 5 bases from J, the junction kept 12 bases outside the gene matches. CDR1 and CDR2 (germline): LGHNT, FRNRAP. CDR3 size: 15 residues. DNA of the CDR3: TGTGCTAGTGGACCTGTCGACAGGGCCTCGACTGAAGCTTTCTTT. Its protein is CASGPVDRASTEAFF.

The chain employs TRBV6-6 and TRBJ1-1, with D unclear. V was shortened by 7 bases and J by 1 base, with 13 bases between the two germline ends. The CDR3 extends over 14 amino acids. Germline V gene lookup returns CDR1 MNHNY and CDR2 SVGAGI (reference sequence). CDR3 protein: CASTPLNGNTEAFF. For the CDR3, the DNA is TGTGCCAGCACTCCCCTAAATGGGAACACTGAAGCTTTCTTT.

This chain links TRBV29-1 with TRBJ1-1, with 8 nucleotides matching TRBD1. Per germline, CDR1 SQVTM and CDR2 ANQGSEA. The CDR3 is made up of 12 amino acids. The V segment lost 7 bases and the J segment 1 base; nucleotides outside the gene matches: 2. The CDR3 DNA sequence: TGCAGCGCCGGACAGGGGAACACTGAAGCTTTCTTT. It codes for CSAGQGNTEAFF.

The CDR3 DNA reads as TGTGCCAGCAGCTTAGGACTAGCGGTTGGAGGGACCGGGGAGCTGTTTTTT. Translated, it gives CASSLGLAVGGTGELFF. The chain has TRBV11-2 and TRBJ2-2, with 9 nucleotides matching TRBD2. The V segment lost 1 base and the J segment 5 bases; nucleotides outside the gene matches: 8. This CDR3 contains 17 residues. Germline V lookup: CDR1 SGHAT, CDR2 FQNNGV.

CDR3 residues: CASSSVRGRSSNTEAFF. The CDR3 DNA is TGTGCCAGCAGCTCCGTCAGGGGCAGGAGTTCCAACACTGAAGCTTTCTTT. The chain is built from TRBV7-3 and TRBJ1-1, with D tentatively TRBD1 (6 bases). This CDR3 spans 17 amino acids. Germline V gene lookup returns CDR1 SGHTA and CDR2 FQGTGA. V lost 4 bases to trimming and J lost 2 bases, with 20 bases between them.

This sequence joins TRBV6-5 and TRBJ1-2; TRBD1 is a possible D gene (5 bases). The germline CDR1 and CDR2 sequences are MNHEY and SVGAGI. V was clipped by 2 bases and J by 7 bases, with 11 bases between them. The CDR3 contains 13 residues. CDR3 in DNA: TGTGCCAGCAGTTACCGGACAACGTCTGGCTACACCTTC. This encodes CASSYRTTSGYTF.

The CDR3 region is CASLGQLNTEAFF. In DNA form, the CDR3 reads TGTGCCAGCCTCGGACAGTTGAACACTGAAGCTTTCTTT. The gene calls are TRBV18 and TRBJ1-1; D possibly corresponds to TRBD1 (6 bases). Germline CDR1 is KGHSH and CDR2 is LQKENI. With 8 bases removed from V and 0 bases from J, the gap between germline ends came to 10 bases. CDR3 length: 13 amino acids.

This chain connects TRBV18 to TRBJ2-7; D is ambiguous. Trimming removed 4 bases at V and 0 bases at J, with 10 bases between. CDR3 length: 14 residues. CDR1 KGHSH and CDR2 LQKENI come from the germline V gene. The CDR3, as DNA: TGTGCCAGCTCACTCAGCGACGGCTCCTACGAGCAGTACTTC. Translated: CASSLSDGSYEQYF.

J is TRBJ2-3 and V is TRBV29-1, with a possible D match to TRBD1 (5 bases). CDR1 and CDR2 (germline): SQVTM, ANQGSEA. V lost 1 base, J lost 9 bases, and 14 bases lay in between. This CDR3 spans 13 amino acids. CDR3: CSVEGQGPRTQYF. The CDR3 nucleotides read TGCAGCGTTGAAGGGCAGGGCCCCCGCACGCAGTATTTT.

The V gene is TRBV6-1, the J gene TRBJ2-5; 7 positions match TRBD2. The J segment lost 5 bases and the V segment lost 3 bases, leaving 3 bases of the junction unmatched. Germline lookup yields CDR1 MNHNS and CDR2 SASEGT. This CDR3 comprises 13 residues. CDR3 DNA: TGTGCCAGCAGTGAGGGGGGGAGGGAGACCCAGTACTTC. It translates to CASSEGGRETQYF.

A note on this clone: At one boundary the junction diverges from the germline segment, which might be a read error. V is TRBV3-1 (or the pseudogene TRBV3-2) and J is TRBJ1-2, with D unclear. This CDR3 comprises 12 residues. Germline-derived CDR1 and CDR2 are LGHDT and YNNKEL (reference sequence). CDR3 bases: TGTGCCAGCAGCCAAGGAGGCACGACGAGTGACTTC. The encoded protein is CASSQGGTTSDF.

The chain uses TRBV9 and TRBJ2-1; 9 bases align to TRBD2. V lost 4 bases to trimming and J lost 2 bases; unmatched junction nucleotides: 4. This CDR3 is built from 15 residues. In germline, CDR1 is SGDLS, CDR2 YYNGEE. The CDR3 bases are TGTGCCAGCAGCTTGCGGGAGGGCCCCTACAATGAGCAGTTCTTC. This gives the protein CASSLREGPYNEQFF. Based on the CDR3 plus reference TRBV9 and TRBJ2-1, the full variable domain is DSGVTQTPKHLITATGQRVTLRCSPRSGDLSVYWYQQSLDQGLQFLIQYYNGEERAKGNILERFSAQQFPDLHSELNLSSLELGDSALYFCASSLREGPYNEQFFGPGTRLTVL.

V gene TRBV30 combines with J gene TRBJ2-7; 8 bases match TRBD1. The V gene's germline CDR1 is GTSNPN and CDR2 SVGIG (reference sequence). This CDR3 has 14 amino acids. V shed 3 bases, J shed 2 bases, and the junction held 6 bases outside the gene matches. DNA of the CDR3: TGTGCCTGGAGCGAGACAGGGGACCCCTACGAGCAGTACTTC. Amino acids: CAWSETGDPYEQYF.

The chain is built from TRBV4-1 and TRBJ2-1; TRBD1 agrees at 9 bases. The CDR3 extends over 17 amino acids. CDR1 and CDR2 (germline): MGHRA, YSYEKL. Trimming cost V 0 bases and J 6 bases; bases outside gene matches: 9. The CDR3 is CASSQDRSTGGINEQFF. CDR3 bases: TGCGCCAGCAGCCAAGATCGGTCAACAGGGGGCATCAATGAGCAGTTCTTC.